A single sample gave rise to the 30 T cell receptor beta chains below, sequenced in a study of blood T cells in healthy people across ages. The authors ran a second PCR of about 7 to 12 cycles using a sample-barcoded 5' primer and a J-beta primer mix. TCRdb re-derived calls from the 5' RACE reads in MiXCR, one entry per CDR3 protein. The sample has around 870,000 distinct CDR3 sequences, less than 35% seen once. Sequencing was carried out using blood. These receptors all stem from a woman aged 80 or older in good health.

The chain uses TRBV28 and TRBJ2-7; D possibly corresponds to TRBD1 (6 bases). Germline values: CDR1 MDHEN, CDR2 SYDVKM. The CDR3 spans 14 residues. Deletions cut 7 bases from V and 1 base from J, with 14 bases between. DNA for the CDR3: TGTGCCAGCAATCCTCCGGACAGATCCTACGAGCAGTACTTC. Translating gives CASNPPDRSYEQYF.

This clonotype has ten or more counts. The V and J genes are TRBV25-1 and TRBJ2-6; no definite D call. The V and J ends lost 3 bases and 0 bases respectively, with 12 bases between them. CDR1 and CDR2 (germline): MGHDK, SYGVNS. The CDR3 sequence is 17 residues long. Written as DNA, the CDR3 is TGTGCCAGCAGTGACCCTCCAGGCCCCTCTGGGGCCAACGTCCTGACTTTC. As protein: CASSDPPGPSGANVLTF.

This clonotype was seen at least ten times. A much larger clone differs by one base, so this may be a read error. The chain couples TRBV6-1 to TRBJ2-5; 9 positions match TRBD1. The CDR3 is 15 residues long. Looked up from germline, CDR1 is MNHNS and CDR2 is SASEGT. Unmatched junction bases numbered 6, after V lost 2 bases and J lost 5 bases. For the CDR3, the DNA is TGTGCCAGCAGTGAACGAGGGACAGGGACCGAGACCCAGTACTTC. It codes for CASSERGTGTETQYF.

The chain couples TRBV11-3 to TRBJ1-6; no clear D. The germline V gene has CDR1 SGHNT and CDR2 YENEEA. The CDR3 consists of 13 residues. V dropped 5 bases and J dropped 4 bases, with 6 bases sitting between them. CDR3 in amino acids: CASSAEYNSPLHF. The CDR3 DNA reads TGTGCCAGCAGCGCGGAATATAATTCACCCCTCCACTTT.

The table lists this clonotype with many counts. J is TRBJ2-6 and V is TRBV7-2; D possibly uses TRBD1 or TRBD2 (6 bases each). The CDR3 runs to 15 residues. Germline V CDR1 and CDR2: SGHTA, FQGNSA. Trimming removed 4 bases at V and 4 bases at J, with 11 bases between. DNA for the CDR3: TGTGCCAGCAGCTCCCGGGGGCGAGGGGCCAACGTCCTGACTTTC. Translating gives CASSSRGRGANVLTF.

Notes on this clonotype: The CDR3 carries no conserved terminal phenylalanine or tryptophan, so it likely arises from a read error. CDR3 sequence reads: CASSLALIGRRTPNQETQYN. Written as DNA, the CDR3 is TGCGCCAGCAGCTTGGCCCTTATTGGTCGACGGACCCCTAACCAAGAGACCCAGTACAAC. The chain carries TRBV5-1 and TRBJ2-5; D call uncertain. In germline, CDR1 is SGHRS, CDR2 YFSETQ. V lost 0 bases, J lost 0 bases, and 24 bases lay in between. This CDR3 has 20 amino acids.

This clonotype was seen only a few times. V usage is TRBV12-3 or TRBV12-4 and J usage is TRBJ2-3; D unclear. V lost 2 bases to trimming and J lost 4 bases, with 4 bases between them. This CDR3 has 12 amino acids. Here the CDR3 reads CASSLLPDTQYF. Written as DNA, the CDR3 is TGTGCCAGCAGTTTACTCCCAGATACGCAGTATTTT.

Only one count was recorded for this clonotype. A much larger clone sits a single nucleotide away, making a read error possible. The CDR3 ends on some other residue instead of the conserved phenylalanine or tryptophan, so this is likely a read error. The CDR3 region has the DNA TGCGCCAGCAGCAACGGACAGGTTGGCACTGAAGCTTTCTTG. Translated: CASSNGQVGTEAFL. The chain has TRBV5-1 and TRBJ1-1; 7 bases agree with TRBD1. J gave up 4 bases and V 4 bases, and 7 bases lay outside the gene matches. The CDR3 loop spans 14 amino acids. CDR1 is SGHRS and CDR2 is YFSETQ in the germline V gene.

This clonotype was counted a few times. V usage is TRBV5-6 and J usage is TRBJ2-1; tentative D call: TRBD2 (5 bases). The CDR3 sequence is 13 residues long. Per germline, CDR1 SGHDT and CDR2 YYEEEE. Trimming shortened V by 3 bases and J by 6 bases, and 10 bases separated the two germline ends. The CDR3 DNA reads TGTGCCAGCAGCTGGGGTGGGAGCAATGAGCAGTTCTTC. Translation: CASSWGGSNEQFF.

This clonotype was detected ten times or more. The chain is built from TRBV9 and TRBJ2-7; D gene ambiguous. CDR3 size: 12 residues. The V and J ends lost 4 bases and 7 bases respectively, with 12 bases between them. CDR1 is SGDLS and CDR2 is YYNGEE in the germline V gene. The DNA for the CDR3 is TGTGCCAGCAGCCGATCGGTGGGGGAGCAGTACTTC. Protein product: CASSRSVGEQYF.

The V gene is TRBV12-3 or TRBV12-4, the J gene TRBJ2-2; TRBD1 matches 7 bases. With V trimmed by 6 bases and J by 4 bases, 5 bases remained unmatched. CDR3 length equals 14 residues. The DNA for the CDR3 is TGTGCCAGCAGCAGGGGGATTACCACCGGGGAGCTGTTTTTT. It is translated as CASSRGITTGELFF.

As concerns this clonotype: A much larger clone differs by one base, so this may be a read error. The chain is built from TRBV7-2 and TRBJ2-1; D perhaps matches TRBD1 (6 bases). Trimming shortened V by 5 bases and J by 12 bases, and 23 bases separated the two germline ends. Per germline, CDR1 SGHTA and CDR2 FQGNSA. The CDR3 loop spans 15 amino acids. CDR3 region: CASSTGLHTGSGQFF. CDR3 bases: TGTGCCAGCAGCACCGGGTTACACACAGGGAGTGGGCAGTTCTTC. The full variable domain, rest sourced from reference TRBV7-2 and TRBJ2-1, is GAGVSQSPSNKVTEKGKDVELRCDPISGHTALYWYRQSLGQGLEFLIYFQGNSAPDKSGLPSDRFSAERTGGSVSTLTIQRTQQEDSAVYLCASSTGLHTGSGQFFGPGTRLTVL.

This chain links TRBV23-1 with TRBJ2-2; D is undetermined. TRBV23-1 is recorded as an ORF, its role being uncertain. Trimming left V 3 bases short and J 5 bases short, with 4 bases between. The CDR3 is 12 amino acids. DNA for the CDR3: TGCGCCAGCAGTCATATAACCGGGGAGCTGTTTTTT. Translation: CASSHITGELFF.

V and J are TRBV20-1 and TRBJ1-1; D unclear. The V end was cut by 1 base, the J end by 7 bases, with 10 bases between. CDR3 length: 12 amino acids. The V gene's germline CDR1 is DFQATT and CDR2 SNEGSKA (reference sequence). This CDR3 reads CSARGIKLEAFF. The CDR3 DNA is TGCAGTGCTAGAGGGATTAAACTTGAAGCTTTCTTT.

This clonotype showed up many times. This chain uses TRBV29-1 with TRBJ2-5; D is perhaps TRBD2 (7 bases). This CDR3 is 13 amino acids long. V lost 7 bases, J lost 5 bases, and 17 bases lay in between. Germline CDR1 is SQVTM and CDR2 is ANQGSEA. This chain's CDR3 is CSAMRGGLETQYF. DNA for the CDR3: TGCAGCGCTATGAGGGGGGGCCTGGAGACCCAGTACTTC. Full variable domain (remainder filled in from reference TRBV29-1 and TRBJ2-5): SAVISQKPSRDICQRGTSLTIQCQVDSQVTMMFWYRQQPGQSLTLIATANQGSEATYESGFVIDKFPISRPNLTFSTLTVSNMSPEDSSIYLCSAMRGGLETQYFGPGTRLLVL.

This clonotype showed up just once. A much larger clone differs from this one at a single base, so this may be a read error. The genes are TRBV6-6 and TRBJ2-4, with 9 bases lining up with TRBD2. Trimming cost V 2 bases and J 5 bases; bases outside gene matches: 4. Germline V gives CDR1 MNHNY, CDR2 SVGAGI (reference sequence). CDR3 length equals 15 residues. The CDR3 here is CASSYVSSGENIQYF. The DNA for the CDR3 is TGTGCCAGCAGTTACGTGTCTAGCGGGGAAAACATTCAGTACTTC.

The count of this clonotype is one. The chain joins TRBV9 to TRBJ2-3; no firm D call. The germline CDR1 and CDR2 sequences are SGDLS and YYNGEE. The CDR3 consists of 16 residues. The V and J ends lost 3 bases and 5 bases respectively, with 19 bases between them. CDR3: CASSGRRIKPQDTQYF. The CDR3 DNA reads as TGTGCCAGCAGCGGACGACGAATCAAGCCCCAAGATACGCAGTATTTT.

This clonotype has only a few counts. The rearrangement joins TRBV21-1 to TRBJ2-4; TRBD1, the D gene given by the table, was not confirmed from the DNA. With the DNA end fitting TRBJ2-7 better, the J assignment may be wrong. TRBV21-1 is a known pseudogene. This CDR3 comprises 18 residues. CDR3 sequence reads: CASSKAPDRGLNSYEQYF. CDR3 in DNA: TGTGCCAGCAGCAAAGCCCCGGACAGGGGTCTGAACTCCTACGAGCAGTACTTC.

The chain employs TRBV19 and TRBJ2-2; D is perhaps TRBD2 (6 bases). The CDR3 spans 17 residues. Germline V gene lookup returns CDR1 LNHDA and CDR2 SQIVND (reference sequence). V lost 8 bases and J 4 bases, leaving 23 bases between the germline ends. The CDR3 nucleotides read TGTGCCAGTTCGACACCGATAGGGACTGGGAGCACCGGGGAGCTGTTTTTT. As protein: CASSTPIGTGSTGELFF.

This clonotype was seen repeatedly, ten times or more. J is TRBJ2-3 and V is TRBV7-9; D is ambiguous. This CDR3 contains 12 residues. V dropped 8 bases and J dropped 2 bases, with 8 bases sitting between them. Germline V gives CDR1 SEHNR, CDR2 FQNEAQ (reference sequence). CDR3 sequence (DNA): TGTGCCAGCGGGGTGACCACAGATACGCAGTATTTT. Its protein is CASGVTTDTQYF.

This chain connects TRBV27 to TRBJ1-3; D is undetermined. This CDR3 has 14 residues. The germline V gene encodes CDR1 MNHEY and CDR2 SMNVEV (reference sequence). With 4 bases removed from V and 4 bases from J, the gap between germline ends came to 11 bases. CDR3: CASSSTSTGNTIYF. CDR3 in DNA: TGTGCCAGCAGTTCAACTTCGACGGGAAACACCATATATTTT.

There are a few counts of this clonotype. This chain links TRBV2 with TRBJ2-6; 11 positions match TRBD2. CDR1 is SNHLY, CDR2 FYNNEI, per germline. The CDR3 has 20 residues. The trim removed 4 bases at V and 0 bases at J, leaving 11 bases unmatched. In DNA form, the CDR3 reads TGTGCCAGCAGTGGCTATAAACTAGCGGGGGAGAGCTCTGGGGCCAACGTCCTGACTTTC. Amino acid sequence: CASSGYKLAGESSGANVLTF.

This clonotype showed up many times. This chain links TRBV6-2 or TRBV6-3 with TRBJ2-5; unclear D gene. V was pared by 5 bases and J by 5 bases, with 21 bases between. The germline V gene has CDR1 MNHEY and CDR2 SVGEGT. CDR3 size: 16 residues. The CDR3 sequence is CASSLLALVFRETQYF. Here the CDR3 DNA reads TGTGCCAGCAGTCTCCTGGCTCTAGTGTTCCGGGAGACCCAGTACTTC.

This clonotype came up many times. This chain links TRBV11-2 with TRBJ2-3; D is undetermined. V was clipped by 5 bases and J by 3 bases, with 9 bases between them. This CDR3 contains 13 residues. Germline V gene lookup returns CDR1 SGHAT and CDR2 FQNNGV. The CDR3 loop reads CASSPVMTDTQYF. CDR3 coding DNA: TGTGCCAGCAGCCCCGTGATGACAGATACGCAGTATTTT. Variable domain in full (rest from reference TRBV11-2 and TRBJ2-3): EAGVAQSPRYKIIEKRQSVAFWCNPISGHATLYWYQQILGQGPKLLIQFQNNGVVDDSQLPKDRFSAERLKGVDSTLKIQPAKLEDSAVYLCASSPVMTDTQYFGPGTRLTVL.

This clonotype has a count of ten or more. The rearrangement links TRBV20-1 to TRBJ2-1, with 12 nucleotides matching TRBD1. This CDR3 is 13 amino acids long. V trimming: 5 bases; J trimming: 9 bases; junction bases outside the gene matches: 5. The germline CDR1 and CDR2 sequences are DFQATT and SNEGSKA (reference sequence). CDR3 loop: CSAGDRGQFEQFF. The CDR3 DNA reads as TGCAGTGCTGGGGACAGGGGGCAATTTGAGCAGTTCTTC.

This clonotype occurred many times. A junction end diverges from the germline sequence, so it may reflect a read error. Written as DNA, the CDR3 is TGTGCCAGCAGTAGGACATCGGAAGAGACCCAGTACTTC. As protein: CASSRTSEETQYF. The V and J genes are TRBV5-1 and TRBJ2-5, with D perhaps matching TRBD1 (5 bases). Germline values: CDR1 SGHRS, CDR2 YFSETQ. The CDR3 consists of 13 residues. The full variable domain, with the rest looked up from reference TRBV5-1 and TRBJ2-5, is KAGVTQTPRYLIKTRGQQVTLSCSPISGHRSVSWYQQTPGQGLQFLFEYFSETQRNKGNFPGRFSGRQFSNSRSEMNVSTLELGDSALYLCASSRTSEETQYFGPGTRLLVL.

The rearrangement uses TRBV6-1 and TRBJ2-3; tentative D call: TRBD1 (5 bases). V lost 0 bases and J lost 5, with 12 bases in between. The CDR3 has 15 residues. CDR1 is MNHNS and CDR2 is SASEGT in the germline V gene. CDR3 sequence: CASSEALTDRDTQYF. In DNA form, the CDR3 reads TGTGCCAGCAGTGAAGCCCTGACAGATAGAGATACGCAGTATTTT.

The chain links TRBV28 to TRBJ2-5; TRBD2 agrees at 7 bases. Germline V gives CDR1 MDHEN, CDR2 SYDVKM. There are 15 residues in the CDR3. V lost 5 bases to trimming and J lost 11 bases; unmatched junction nucleotides: 17. DNA of the CDR3: TGTGCCAGCAGTCAACCAGCGGGGCAAGACAATGAGCAGTACTTC. As protein: CASSQPAGQDNEQYF.

This sequence joins TRBV7-2 and TRBJ2-1; D remains unclear. The CDR3 totals 16 residues. V was shortened by 5 bases and J by 3 bases, with 17 bases between the two germline ends. Germline V gene lookup returns CDR1 SGHTA and CDR2 FQGNSA. In DNA, the CDR3 is TGTGCCAGCAGCCCACCCGAAAACAGATTCTACAATGAGCAGTTCTTC. As protein: CASSPPENRFYNEQFF.

This clonotype was picked up a small number of times. The chain joins TRBV3-1 to TRBJ2-1; 9 bases are a match to TRBD1. Matching the DNA end better, TRBJ2-7 makes the J call doubtful. CDR3 length equals 17 residues. The germline CDR1 and CDR2 sequences are LGHDT and YNNKEL (reference sequence). The CDR3 loop reads CASSARVRDRAYNEQYF. CDR3 nucleotides: TGTGCCAGCAGCGCCCGAGTCCGGGACAGGGCCTACAACGAGCAGTACTTC.